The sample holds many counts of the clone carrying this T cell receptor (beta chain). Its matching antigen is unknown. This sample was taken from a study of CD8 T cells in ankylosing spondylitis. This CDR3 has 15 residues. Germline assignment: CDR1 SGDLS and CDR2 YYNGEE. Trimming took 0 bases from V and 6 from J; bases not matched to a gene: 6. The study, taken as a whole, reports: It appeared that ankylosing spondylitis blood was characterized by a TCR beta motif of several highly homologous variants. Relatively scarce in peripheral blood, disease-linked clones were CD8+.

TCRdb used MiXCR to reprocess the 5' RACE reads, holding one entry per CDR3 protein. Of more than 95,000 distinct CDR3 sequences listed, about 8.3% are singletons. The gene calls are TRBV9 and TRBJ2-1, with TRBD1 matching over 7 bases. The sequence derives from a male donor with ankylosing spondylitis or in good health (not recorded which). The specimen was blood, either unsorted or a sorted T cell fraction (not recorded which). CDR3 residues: CASSVEGGWPNEQFF. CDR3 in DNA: TGTGCCAGCAGCGTAGAAGGGGGCTGGCCCAATGAGCAGTTCTTC.